These 27 T cell receptor beta chains were all obtained from the same sample, sequenced in a study of T cell responses to AZD1222 COVID-19 vaccine. The data were produced by immunoSEQ multiplex PCR, yet TCRdb's version contains in-frame clones alone and is incomplete. The repertoire includes some 150,000 clones, just over 90% of them detected once, and over 0.9% sits in the top ten. The sequencing used peripheral blood, collected on day 0 of MenACWY control vaccination. The receptors derive from an adult in good health.

J is TRBJ2-5 and V is TRBV2, with 9 bases identical to TRBD2. The CDR3 is 15 residues long. V trimming: 4 bases; J trimming: 1 base; junction bases outside the gene matches: 4. Looked up from germline, CDR1 is SNHLY and CDR2 is FYNNEI. DNA of the CDR3: TGTGCCAGCAGTGGGTTAGCGGGAGTCCAAGAGACCCAGTACTTC. Its translation is CASSGLAGVQETQYF.

The chain is built from TRBV7-6 and TRBJ1-1, with unresolved D. Germline V lookup: CDR1 SGHVS, CDR2 FNYEAQ. This CDR3 comprises 13 residues. V was cut by 0 bases and J by 2 bases, with 4 bases left in between. CDR3 protein: CASSLAGNTEAFF. As DNA, the CDR3 is TGTGCCAGCAGCTTAGCGGGTAACACTGAAGCTTTCTTT.

The genes are TRBV9 and TRBJ2-1, with TRBD1 matching over 7 bases. The CDR3 has 14 residues. V dropped 3 bases and J dropped 6; count of bases not matched to a gene: 6. Per the germline V gene, CDR1 is SGDLS and CDR2 is YYNGEE. CDR3 bases: TGTGCCAGCAGCGGAGCCGGGACAGTCAATGAGCAGTTCTTC. Translating it yields CASSGAGTVNEQFF.

The V gene is TRBV7-8, the J gene TRBJ2-1; D not certain. Trimming took 1 base from V and 0 from J, leaving 13 bases between them. Per the germline V gene, CDR1 is SGHVS and CDR2 is FQNEAQ. CDR3 length equals 17 residues. CDR3 residues: CASSLVGSRSSYNEQFF. CDR3 in DNA: TGTGCCAGCAGCTTAGTTGGTAGCCGGAGCTCCTACAATGAGCAGTTCTTC.

This clone was counted between two and nine times. The chain uses TRBV6-2 or TRBV6-3 and TRBJ2-1; 9 bases are a match to TRBD1. The CDR3 loop spans 16 amino acids. CDR1 MNHEY and CDR2 SVGEGT come from the germline V gene. V shed 5 bases, J shed 1 base, and the junction held 6 bases outside the gene matches. This CDR3 reads CASSGRQGGSYNEQFF. The CDR3 nucleotides read TGTGCCAGCAGTGGAAGACAGGGGGGGTCCTACAATGAGCAGTTCTTC.

V is TRBV6-2 or TRBV6-3 and J is TRBJ1-1, with unresolved D. Germline V gene data show CDR1 as MNHEY and CDR2 as SVGEGT. V shed 2 bases and J shed 0 bases, with 13 bases lying between them. This CDR3 is built from 16 residues. CDR3 residues: CASSYARTFMNTEAFF. As DNA, the CDR3 is TGTGCCAGCAGTTACGCGCGGACCTTTATGAACACTGAAGCTTTCTTT.

The V gene is TRBV18, the J gene TRBJ2-2; tentatively, D is TRBD1 (5 bases). V lost 2 bases, J lost 3 bases, and 13 bases lay in between. Germline V CDR1 and CDR2: KGHSH, LQKENI. This CDR3 region has 16 residues. The CDR3: CASSPFGSRDTGELFF. The CDR3 DNA reads TGTGCCAGCTCACCATTCGGGTCCAGGGACACCGGGGAGCTGTTTTTT.

The chain is built from TRBV6-6 and TRBJ1-3; D not certain. Germline CDR1 is MNHNY and CDR2 is SVGAGI (reference sequence). Trimming stripped 0 bases from V and 7 bases from J, with 10 bases between. The CDR3 contains 14 residues. CDR3 DNA sequence: TGTGCCAGCAGTTACTCGGAAACAATTAACACCATATATTTT. It is translated as CASSYSETINTIYF.

The chain uses TRBV30 and TRBJ2-4; 9 nucleotides line up with TRBD2. CDR1 is GTSNPN and CDR2 is SVGIG in the germline V gene (reference sequence). This CDR3 is built from 16 residues. The trim removed 4 bases at V and 0 bases at J, leaving 7 bases unmatched. The CDR3: CAWTRRAGGAKNIQYF. The CDR3 nucleotides are TGTGCCTGGACACGTCGAGCGGGAGGAGCCAAAAACATTCAGTACTTC. Complete variable domain (other parts from reference TRBV30 and TRBJ2-4): SQTIHQWPATLVQPVGSPLSLECTVEGTSNPNLYWYRQAAGRGLQLLFYSVGIGQISSEVPQNLSASRPQDRQFILSSKKLLLSDSGFYLCAWTRRAGGAKNIQYFGAGTRLSVL.

This chain links TRBV20-1 with TRBJ1-1; D possibly corresponds to TRBD1 (5 bases). The V end was cut by 7 bases, the J end by 3 bases, with 9 bases between. Germline CDR1 and CDR2: DFQATT and SNEGSKA (reference sequence). The CDR3 spans 11 residues. CDR3 region: CSGEGHTEAFF. The CDR3 DNA sequence: TGCAGTGGAGAGGGGCACACTGAAGCTTTCTTT.

The CDR3 bases are TGTGCCAGCAGCCCATCCACAGCAAACTATGGCTACACCTTC. Amino acids: CASSPSTANYGYTF. This sequence joins TRBV3-1 (or the pseudogene TRBV3-2) and TRBJ1-2; D gene unclear. The germline gives CDR1 LGHDT, CDR2 YNNKEL (reference sequence). The V gene lost 4 bases and the J gene lost 2 bases, with 11 bases spanning the gap. CDR3 length: 14 residues.

V gene TRBV19 combines with J gene TRBJ1-2, with D possibly matching TRBD1 (5 bases). V lost 6 bases and J 4 bases, leaving 24 bases between the germline ends. Germline V gene sequence: CDR1 LNHDA, CDR2 SQIVND (reference sequence). This CDR3 has 17 amino acids. This chain's CDR3 is CASRPTAGTRGGYGYTF. The CDR3 DNA is TGTGCCAGTAGGCCTACCGCGGGAACTAGGGGAGGCTATGGCTACACCTTC.

The chain couples TRBV5-6 to TRBJ1-4; D is unclear. The CDR3 is 16 amino acids. CDR1 SGHDT and CDR2 YYEEEE come from the germline V gene. V dropped 0 bases and J dropped 8 bases, with 17 bases sitting between them. For the CDR3, the DNA is TGTGCCAGCAGCTTGGGAGGGTATCGTTCCGGCGAAAAACTGTTTTTT. It translates to CASSLGGYRSGEKLFF. Supplemented by reference TRBV5-6 and TRBJ1-4, the full variable domain reads DAGVTQSPTHLIKTRGQQVTLRCSPKSGHDTVSWYQQALGQGPQFIFQYYEEEERQRGNFPDRFSGHQFPNYSSELNVNALLLGDSALYLCASSLGGYRSGEKLFFGSGTQLSVL.

V gene TRBV6-5 combines with J gene TRBJ1-4; D remains unclear. This CDR3 spans 15 amino acids. Germline V gene sequence: CDR1 MNHEY, CDR2 SVGAGI. The V end was cut by 6 bases, the J end by 0 bases, with 11 bases between. CDR3 residues: CASRQTGTTNEKLFF. In nucleotides, the CDR3 is TGTGCCAGCAGGCAAACCGGAACAACTAATGAAAAACTGTTTTTT.

The chain couples TRBV6-1 to TRBJ1-5, with 10 bases matching TRBD1. Germline trimming cut 3 bases from V and 7 bases from J; bases unmatched to any gene: 0. Germline lookup yields CDR1 MNHNS and CDR2 SASEGT. The CDR3 length is 13 residues. The CDR3 DNA reads as TGTGCCAGCAGTGAGACAGGGGGCCAGCCCCAGCATTTT. It yields the protein CASSETGGQPQHF.

V gene TRBV6-5 combines with J gene TRBJ1-2; possible D gene TRBD1, 5 bases. The CDR3 has 15 amino acids. Looked up from germline, CDR1 is MNHEY and CDR2 is SVGAGI. With 2 bases removed from V and 3 bases from J, the gap between germline ends came to 13 bases. CDR3 sequence: CASSYIRGGDYGYTF. The CDR3 coding sequence is TGTGCCAGCAGTTACATAAGGGGTGGGGACTATGGCTACACCTTC.

This sequence joins TRBV5-1 and TRBJ2-5; D call uncertain. CDR3 length: 14 residues. CDR1 and CDR2 from the germline V gene are SGHRS and YFSETQ. Trimming stripped 0 bases from V and 2 bases from J, with 8 bases between. CDR3 region: CASSLESSQETQYF. CDR3 sequence (DNA): TGCGCCAGCAGCTTGGAAAGTAGTCAAGAGACCCAGTACTTC.

The chain uses TRBV7-6 and TRBJ1-3; D uncertain. Germline lookup yields CDR1 SGHVS and CDR2 FNYEAQ. This CDR3 contains 13 residues. V was trimmed by 3 bases and J by 8 bases, leaving 11 bases between them. The CDR3 sequence: CASSFTRPHTIYF. For the CDR3, the DNA is TGTGCCAGCAGCTTCACACGACCCCACACCATATATTTT. Looking up the rest from reference TRBV7-6 and TRBJ1-3 gives the full variable domain: GAGVSQSPRYKVTKRGQDVALRCDPISGHVSLYWYRQALGQGPEFLTYFNYEAQQDKSGLPNDRFSAERPEGSISTLTIQRTEQRDSAMYRCASSFTRPHTIYFGEGSWLTVV.

Only a few counts were recorded for this clone. This chain uses TRBV7-3 with TRBJ2-1, with 7 bases lining up with TRBD2. Germline CDR1 SGHTA, CDR2 FQGTGA. The V segment lost 2 bases and the J segment 3 bases; nucleotides outside the gene matches: 4. This CDR3 has 15 amino acids. The CDR3 region is CASSLASGRYNEQFF. The CDR3 DNA sequence: TGTGCCAGCAGCTTAGCTAGCGGTCGCTACAATGAGCAGTTCTTC.

The V call is TRBV9, the J call TRBJ1-1; TRBD1 is a possible D gene (5 bases). Trimming took off 1 base at V and 1 base at J, with 8 bases between the two ends. CDR1 is SGDLS, CDR2 YYNGEE, per germline. This CDR3 spans 14 amino acids. CDR3 protein: CASSVSGKNTEAFF. In DNA, the CDR3 is TGTGCCAGCAGCGTATCAGGGAAGAACACTGAAGCTTTCTTT.

V and J are TRBV2 and TRBJ1-6, with no clear D. Trimming stripped 2 bases from V and 4 bases from J, with 9 bases between. There are 15 residues in the CDR3. Germline V gene sequence: CDR1 SNHLY, CDR2 FYNNEI. Here the CDR3 DNA reads TGTGCCAGCAGTGAAAACCCAAAATATAATTCACCCCTCCACTTT. It encodes CASSENPKYNSPLHF.

Only a few counts were recorded for this clone. This rearrangement joins TRBV10-3 to TRBJ1-1; D call uncertain. The V gene's germline CDR1 is ENHRY and CDR2 SYGVKD. Trimming took 2 bases from V and 1 from J, leaving 5 bases between them. The CDR3 is made up of 13 amino acids. The CDR3 DNA sequence: TGTGCCATCAGTGAGGGGAAGAACACTGAAGCTTTCTTT. This codes for CAISEGKNTEAFF.

This clone was detected a few times. The rearrangement uses TRBV6-5 and TRBJ1-4; a possible D gene is TRBD1 (5 bases). CDR3 size: 15 residues. Trimming removed 2 bases from V and 5 bases from J, with 12 bases in between. Germline V gives CDR1 MNHEY, CDR2 SVGAGI. CDR3 residues: CASSYAGKGNEKLFF. CDR3 in DNA: TGTGCCAGCAGTTACGCGGGGAAGGGGAATGAAAAACTGTTTTTT.

The chain recombines TRBV6-5 with TRBJ2-3, with 8 positions matching TRBD1. V shed 6 bases, J shed 5 bases, and the junction held 7 bases outside the gene matches. The length of the CDR3 is 14 residues. The germline V gene has CDR1 MNHEY and CDR2 SVGAGI. The CDR3, as DNA: TGTGCCAGCAGCTCGGACAGGGTTCGAGATACGCAGTATTTT. Its translation: CASSSDRVRDTQYF.

This sequence joins TRBV7-3 and TRBJ2-7; 9 bases map to TRBD2. The V segment lost 7 bases and the J segment 10 bases; nucleotides outside the gene matches: 20. Per germline, CDR1 SGHTA and CDR2 FQGTGA. The CDR3 runs to 16 residues. CDR3: CASTPPQSGGLHLQYF. CDR3 bases: TGTGCCAGCACCCCCCCCCAAAGCGGGGGGTTACATTTACAGTACTTC.

This clone was detected once. The V call is TRBV12-3 or TRBV12-4, the J call TRBJ1-5, with unresolved D. Between the trimmed V and J ends, which lost 6 bases and 1 base, there was a span of 7 bases. The CDR3 spans 13 residues. CDR3 sequence: CASRAGSNQPQHF. DNA of the CDR3: TGTGCCAGCAGGGCAGGAAGCAATCAGCCCCAGCATTTT.

The chain is built from TRBV7-6 and TRBJ2-7; 8 nucleotides agree with TRBD2. This CDR3 spans 15 amino acids. Losses at the gene ends were 0 bases for V and 3 bases for J; bases not matched to a gene: 4. Germline V gives CDR1 SGHVS, CDR2 FNYEAQ. The CDR3 protein is CASSLAVAGFYEQYF. The CDR3 bases are TGTGCCAGCAGCTTAGCGGTAGCGGGATTCTACGAGCAGTACTTC.